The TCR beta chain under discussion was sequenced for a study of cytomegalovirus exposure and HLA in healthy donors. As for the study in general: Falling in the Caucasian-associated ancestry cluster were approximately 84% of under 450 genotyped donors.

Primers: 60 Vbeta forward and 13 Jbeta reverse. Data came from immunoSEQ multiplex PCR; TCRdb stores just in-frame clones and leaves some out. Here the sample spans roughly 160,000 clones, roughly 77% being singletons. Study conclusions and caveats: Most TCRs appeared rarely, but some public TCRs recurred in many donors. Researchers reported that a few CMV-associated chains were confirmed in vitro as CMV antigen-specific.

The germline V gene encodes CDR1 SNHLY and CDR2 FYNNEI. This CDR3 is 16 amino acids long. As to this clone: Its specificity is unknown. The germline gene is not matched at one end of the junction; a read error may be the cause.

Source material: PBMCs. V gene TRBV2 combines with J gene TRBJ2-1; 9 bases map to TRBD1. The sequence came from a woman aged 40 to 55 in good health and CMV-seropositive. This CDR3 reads CASRIEQGAKGNERFF. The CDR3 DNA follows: TGTGCCAGCAGGATTGAACAGGGGGCAAAGGGGAATGAGCGGTTCTTC.